Listed below are T cell receptor beta chains from one sample, sequenced in a study of technical replicates of blood from a handful of donors. TCRdb's table, derived via immunoSEQ multiplex PCR, lists solely in-frame clones and lacks some. The data show 80,000 to 95,000 clones, about 94% seen once. The sequencing input was T cells isolated from PBMCs. The receptors come from a human donor in good health. CDR3s include the opening cysteine and the closing phenylalanine or tryptophan. The D gene is left open where the match is weak. Rows give clone size only sometimes, using once, few, many, or a class for an expanded clone.

J gene | clone size | V gene | D gene | CDR3 protein | CDR3 DNA
TRBJ2-7 | NA | TRBV5-1 | TRBD1 | CASSPGTGSYEQYF | TGCGCCAGCAGCCCCGGGACAGGCTCCTACGAGCAGTACTTC
TRBJ2-1 | NA | TRBV7-8 | NA | CASSLSSDRRDEQFF | TGTGCCAGCAGCCTTAGTTCTGACAGGCGGGATGAGCAGTTCTTC
TRBJ1-1 | NA | TRBV29-1 | NA | CSVGQGQGEAFF | TGCAGCGTTGGCCAGGGACAAGGTGAAGCTTTCTTT
TRBJ2-1 | NA | TRBV30 | NA | CAWSDQFPEQFF | TGTGCCTGGAGTGATCAGTTCCCTGAGCAGTTCTTC
TRBJ2-1 | once | TRBV10-3 | NA | CAIRGAAGFDEQFF | TGTGCCATCAGGGGGGCAGCGGGGTTTGATGAGCAGTTCTTC
TRBJ1-5 | once | TRBV6-5 | NA | CASSIQRNQPQHF | TGTGCCAGCAGCATACAGCGGAATCAGCCCCAGCATTTT
TRBJ1-3 | NA | TRBV18 | TRBD1 | CASSPQGANGNTIYF | TGTGCCAGCTCACCACAGGGGGCGAATGGAAACACCATATATTTT
TRBJ2-2 | NA | TRBV28 | TRBD2 | CASRPRGLAGGRTAGELFF | TGTGCCAGCAGGCCCCGGGGACTAGCGGGAGGAAGGACCGCCGGGGAGCTGTTTTTT
TRBJ2-6 | NA | TRBV29-1 | NA | CSVLAGAGANVLTF | TGCAGCGTTCTTGCAGGGGCCGGGGCCAACGTCCTGACTTTC
TRBJ1-3 | NA | TRBV5-1 | TRBD1 | CASSSTGGMGNTIYF | TGCGCCAGCAGCTCGACAGGGGGCATGGGAAACACCATATATTTT
TRBJ1-4 | NA | TRBV28 | TRBD1 | CATTGGNEKLFF | TGTGCCACCACAGGGGGTAATGAAAAACTGTTTTTT
TRBJ2-7 | few | TRBV19 | NA | CASSTQTRTEQYF | TGTGCCAGTAGTACCCAGACTAGGACCGAGCAGTACTTC
TRBJ2-7 | NA | TRBV28 | NA | CASSGPTGPFYEQYF | TGTGCCAGCAGTGGACCGACAGGACCTTTTTACGAGCAGTACTTC
TRBJ2-3 | NA | TRBV27 | NA | CASSFLSSSSTDTQYF | TGTGCCAGCAGTTTTCTGTCTAGTTCTAGCACAGATACGCAGTATTTT
TRBJ2-7 | NA | TRBV4-1 | NA | CASSQDPPGESYEQYF | TGCGCCAGCAGCCAAGATCCGCCAGGGGAGTCCTACGAGCAGTACTTC
TRBJ2-1 | NA | TRBV5-8 | TRBD1 | CASSATGVDYNEQFF | TGTGCCAGCAGCGCCACAGGGGTGGACTACAATGAGCAGTTCTTC
TRBJ1-4 | NA | TRBV30 | NA | CASGLRHEKLFF | TGTGCCTCGGGATTAAGGCATGAAAAACTGTTTTTT
TRBJ2-7 | NA | TRBV4-1 | NA | CASSPNPSSYEQYF | TGCGCCAGCAGCCCAAATCCTAGCTCCTACGAGCAGTACTTC
TRBJ2-7 | once | TRBV6-6 | TRBD1 | CASSGTGGSYEQYF | TGTGCCAGCAGCGGGACAGGGGGCTCCTACGAGCAGTACTTC
TRBJ2-7 | NA | TRBV27 | TRBD1 | CASSAGQGVGEQYF | TGTGCCAGCAGTGCAGGACAGGGAGTGGGCGAGCAGTACTTC
TRBJ2-2 | once | TRBV6-5 | TRBD1 | CASTPGTVNTGELFF | TGTGCCAGCACCCCCGGGACAGTGAACACCGGGGAGCTGTTTTTT
TRBJ1-2 | NA | TRBV2 | NA | CASSEMGADYYGYTF | TGTGCCAGCAGTGAGATGGGGGCCGACTACTATGGCTACACCTTC
TRBJ1-5 | NA | TRBV7-9 | TRBD1 | CASSLEGGGQPQHF | TGTGCCAGCAGCTTAGAAGGGGGCGGTCAGCCCCAGCATTTT
TRBJ2-1 | NA | TRBV19 | TRBD2 | CASSVTSGGYNEQFF | TGTGCCAGTAGTGTGACTAGCGGGGGTTACAATGAGCAGTTCTTC
TRBJ2-1 | NA | TRBV11-3 | NA | CASSPPGDSSYNEQFF | TGTGCCAGCAGCCCCCCGGGGGACAGCTCCTACAATGAGCAGTTCTTC
TRBJ1-2 | NA | TRBV10-3 | NA | CAISESIGEYGYTF | TGTGCCATCAGTGAGTCAATAGGGGAATATGGCTACACCTTC
TRBJ2-7 | NA | TRBV27 | NA | CASSPIADSYEQYF | TGTGCCAGCAGCCCAATAGCGGACTCCTACGAGCAGTACTTC
TRBJ2-7 | once | TRBV27 | TRBD1 | CASRWTGSAYEQYF | TGTGCCAGCAGGTGGACAGGATCCGCCTACGAGCAGTACTTC
TRBJ2-1 | NA | TRBV2 | TRBD2 | CASRTSGGLEFF | TGTGCCAGCAGGACTAGCGGGGGGTTGGAGTTCTTC
TRBJ2-7 | NA | TRBV7-2 | TRBD1 | CASSLGTGNYYEQYF | TGTGCCAGCAGCTTAGGGACAGGGAATTACTACGAGCAGTACTTC
TRBJ1-3 | NA | TRBV11-3 | TRBD1 | CASSFGTGGHTIYF | TGTGCCAGCAGCTTCGGGACAGGGGGCCACACCATATATTTT
TRBJ1-1 | few | TRBV18 | NA | CASSPFGDKSTEAFF | TGTGCCAGCTCACCATTCGGGGACAAGAGCACTGAAGCTTTCTTT
TRBJ1-3 | NA | TRBV2 | TRBD1 | CASRGTVGGNTIYF | TGTGCCAGCAGGGGGACAGTGGGGGGAAACACCATATATTTT
TRBJ2-3 | NA | TRBV6-1 | TRBD2 | CASSDAGWRGGSSTDTQYF | TGTGCCAGCAGTGACGCAGGGTGGCGGGGGGGATCTAGCACAGATACGCAGTATTTT
TRBJ2-1 | NA | TRBV9 | NA | CASSVEWGVSSYNEQFF | TGTGCCAGCAGCGTAGAATGGGGGGTCAGCTCCTACAATGAGCAGTTCTTC
TRBJ1-5 | NA | TRBV29-1 | NA | CSVREVDRNQPQHF | TGCAGCGTTCGGGAGGTGGATAGGAATCAGCCCCAGCATTTT
TRBJ1-3 | NA | TRBV18 | NA | CASSPPSLSQEVNTIYF | TGTGCCAGCTCACCACCATCTTTGAGCCAGGAGGTTAACACCATATATTTT
TRBJ1-2 | NA | TRBV10-3 | NA | CAISDQGMIYGYTF | TGTGCCATCAGTGATCAGGGGATGATCTATGGCTACACCTTC
TRBJ2-1 | NA | TRBV6-1 | NA | CASSEGAGHSYNEQFF | TGTGCCAGCAGTGAAGGGGCGGGCCACTCCTACAATGAGCAGTTCTTC
TRBJ2-5 | NA | TRBV4-1 | TRBD2 | CASSQGREGGETQYF | TGCGCCAGCAGCCAAGGCAGGGAGGGAGGAGAGACCCAGTACTTC
TRBJ2-7 | NA | TRBV11-2 | NA | CASSLALGQGLSYEQYF | TGTGCCAGCAGCTTAGCTCTTGGGCAGGGCCTTTCCTACGAGCAGTACTTC
TRBJ1-6 | NA | TRBV30 | TRBD1 | CAWGEGAFVNSPLHF | TGTGCCTGGGGAGAGGGGGCTTTCGTTAATTCACCCCTCCACTTT
TRBJ1-1 | NA | TRBV5-1 | TRBD1 | CASSPGTGDTEAFF | TGCGCCAGCAGCCCGGGGACAGGGGACACTGAAGCTTTCTTT
TRBJ2-7 | NA | TRBV4-1 | NA | CASSQDADEQYF | TGCGCCAGCAGCCAAGACGCGGACGAGCAGTACTTC
TRBJ2-7 | NA | TRBV28 | NA | CASRIQGYEQYF | TGTGCCAGCAGAATACAGGGCTACGAGCAGTACTTC
TRBJ1-3 | NA | TRBV14 | NA | CASSLAPGNTIYF | TGTGCCAGCAGCCTAGCCCCCGGAAACACCATATATTTT
TRBJ2-7 | NA | TRBV29-1 | TRBD1 | CSGGTGPYEQYF | TGCAGCGGGGGGACAGGACCCTACGAGCAGTACTTC
TRBJ2-1 | NA | TRBV11-3 | NA | CASSHSQGFDEQFF | TGTGCCAGCAGCCATTCACAGGGTTTTGATGAGCAGTTCTTC
TRBJ2-1 | once | TRBV27 | TRBD1 | CASSFLGTGVYNEQFF | TGTGCCAGCAGTTTCCTTGGGACAGGGGTCTACAATGAGCAGTTCTTC
TRBJ2-7 | NA | TRBV5-1 | TRBD1 | CASSYGQGQQYF | TGCGCCAGCAGCTATGGACAGGGGCAGCAGTACTTC
TRBJ2-1 | once | TRBV28 | NA | CASSLGQNQGNNEQFF | TGTGCCAGCAGTTTGGGTCAGAACCAGGGGAACAATGAGCAGTTCTTC
TRBJ1-2 | NA | TRBV18 | TRBD1 | CASSPADRTDYGYTF | TGTGCCAGCTCACCGGCGGACAGGACCGACTATGGCTACACCTTC
TRBJ2-7 | NA | TRBV5-1 | TRBD2 | CASSYGLAGEAYEQYF | TGCGCCAGCAGCTACGGACTAGCGGGAGAGGCCTACGAGCAGTACTTC
TRBJ2-5 | once | TRBV4-1 | NA | CASSQGFAQGGSQYF | TGCGCCAGCAGCCAAGGATTCGCCCAGGGCGGTTCCCAGTACTTC
TRBJ2-3 | NA | TRBV5-1 | TRBD2 | CASSFSFRLAVTDTQYF | TGCGCCAGCAGCTTCTCATTTCGGCTAGCGGTCACAGATACGCAGTATTTT